Below, 30 T cell receptor beta chains from the same sample are listed, as sequenced in a study of shared clonotypes between healthy human individuals. Some clones are missing from TCRdb's copy, which holds only in-frame ones; the method was immunoSEQ multiplex PCR. The sample consists of under 1,100,000 clones, roughly 74% of them appearing once. The sequenced sample consisted of memory CD4+ T cells from PBMCs. Documented subset: CD45RA-negative fraction. Every receptor here comes from a young man in good health. Some clones in this sample may be carry-over from other donors' samples.

In this sample, this clone turned up once. This chain uses TRBV18 with TRBJ2-1; weak D call: TRBD2 (6 bases). Per germline, CDR1 KGHSH and CDR2 LQKENI. The V and J ends lost 3 bases and 0 bases respectively, with 15 bases between them. This CDR3 contains 17 residues. The CDR3: CASSPQRPRDSYNEQFF. CDR3 nucleotides: TGTGCCAGCTCACCCCAACGGCCGCGGGACTCCTACAATGAGCAGTTCTTC.

The V call is TRBV30, the J call TRBJ2-3, with D tentatively TRBD2 (6 bases). This CDR3 has 14 amino acids. Germline CDR1 and CDR2: GTSNPN and SVGIG (reference sequence). Trimming removed 5 bases from V and 0 bases from J, with 12 bases in between. The DNA for the CDR3 is TGTGCCTGGGAGGTAGCGGCTAGCACAGATACGCAGTATTTT. This sequence encodes CAWEVAASTDTQYF.

This clone has just a few counts. The chain uses TRBV11-3 and TRBJ2-5; D gene uncertain. This CDR3 is built from 15 residues. V shed 5 bases and J shed 0 bases, with 13 bases lying between them. Germline values: CDR1 SGHNT, CDR2 YENEEA. CDR3 region: CASSRTWVNQETQYF. The DNA of the CDR3 is TGTGCCAGCAGCCGAACCTGGGTCAACCAAGAGACCCAGTACTTC.

This chain uses TRBV6-6 with TRBJ2-7, with 9 bases aligning to TRBD1. CDR1 is MNHNY, CDR2 SVGAGI, per germline (reference sequence). The CDR3 extends over 16 amino acids. V lost 4 bases, J lost 0 bases, and 7 bases stayed unmatched. DNA of the CDR3: TGTGCCAGCAGTTGGGGACAGGGAAGGACCTCCTACGAGCAGTACTTC. Residues: CASSWGQGRTSYEQYF.

This CDR3 is CASGRGQPQHF. The DNA for the CDR3 is TGTGCCAGCGGGAGGGGTCAGCCCCAGCATTTT. The genes are TRBV28 and TRBJ1-5; the D gene is possibly TRBD1 (5 bases). The CDR3 runs to 11 residues. Germline CDR1 and CDR2: MDHEN and SYDVKM. The V gene lost 8 bases and the J gene lost 6 bases, with 8 bases spanning the gap.

The J gene is TRBJ1-1, the V gene TRBV6-1; D uncertain. Per the germline V gene, CDR1 is MNHNS and CDR2 is SASEGT. Trimming shortened V by 6 bases and J by 2 bases, and 16 bases separated the two germline ends. The CDR3 spans 15 residues. DNA of the CDR3: TGTGCCAGCAGCGCGCAATTAACAGTTAACACTGAAGCTTTCTTT. This encodes CASSAQLTVNTEAFF.

This clone has just one count. The chain combines TRBV7-6 with TRBJ2-5; the match to TRBD1 covers 9 bases. J was trimmed by 7 bases and V by 5 bases; bases with no gene match: 14. The CDR3 runs to 16 residues. Germline V gives CDR1 SGHVS, CDR2 FNYEAQ. The CDR3 DNA is TGTGCCAGCAGCAAACGGACAGGGGAGGGAGATCGGACCCAGTACTTC. It is translated as CASSKRTGEGDRTQYF.

There are a few counts of this clone. The chain is built from TRBV5-4 and TRBJ2-7; D remains unclear. Germline V gene lookup returns CDR1 SGHNT and CDR2 YYREEE (reference sequence). The CDR3 has 15 residues. V lost 0 bases to trimming and J lost 3 bases, with 13 bases between them. The CDR3 DNA follows: TGTGCCAGCAGCTTGGAAGGGAACGAATTCTACGAGCAGTACTTC. This gives the protein CASSLEGNEFYEQYF.

The chain is built from TRBV29-1 and TRBJ2-5; no clear D gene. CDR3 size: 13 residues. From germline, CDR1 is SQVTM and CDR2 ANQGSEA. Between the trimmed V and J ends, which lost 3 bases and 2 bases, there was a span of 10 bases. The CDR3 region is CSVDSGPQETQYF. The CDR3 bases are TGCAGCGTTGATTCGGGTCCTCAAGAGACCCAGTACTTC. Filled out from reference TRBV29-1 and TRBJ2-5, the complete variable domain reads SAVISQKPSRDICQRGTSLTIQCQVDSQVTMMFWYRQQPGQSLTLIATANQGSEATYESGFVIDKFPISRPNLTFSTLTVSNMSPEDSSIYLCSVDSGPQETQYFGPGTRLLVL.

This chain joins TRBV5-6 and TRBJ2-7; D is undetermined. CDR3 size: 14 residues. V lost 5 bases, J lost 2 bases, and 14 bases lay in between. Germline V lookup: CDR1 SGHDT, CDR2 YYEEEE. CDR3 DNA: TGTGCCAGCAGTCCTTGGAAGGATCCCTACGAGCAGTACTTC. The encoded protein is CASSPWKDPYEQYF.

The V and J genes are TRBV7-2 and TRBJ2-1; TRBD1 agrees at 8 bases. V trimming: 4 bases; J trimming: 8 bases; junction bases outside the gene matches: 4. From germline, CDR1 is SGHTA and CDR2 FQGNSA. The length of the CDR3 is 13 residues. Here the CDR3 DNA reads TGTGCCAGCAGCTCCGGACAGGGCGATGAGCAGTTCTTC. This gives the protein CASSSGQGDEQFF.

V is TRBV4-2 and J is TRBJ2-5; possible D gene TRBD2, 5 bases. Germline CDR1 is LGHNA and CDR2 is YNFKEQ. Trimming left V 0 bases short and J 2 bases short, with 10 bases between. The CDR3 contains 15 residues. CDR3 nucleotides: TGTGCCAGCAGCCAAGAGGCGGGTCGGCAAGAGACCCAGTACTTC. It is translated as CASSQEAGRQETQYF.

This chain joins TRBV28 and TRBJ2-5, with D possibly TRBD1 on 6 matching bases. The J call may be mistaken, given a closer DNA end match to TRBJ2-7. The germline gives CDR1 MDHEN, CDR2 SYDVKM. The CDR3 totals 13 residues. The CDR3 nucleotides are TGTGCCAGCAGTGCAGGGGTTCCCTACGAGCAGTACTTC. This gives the protein CASSAGVPYEQYF.

The genes are TRBV7-8 and TRBJ2-1; D is undetermined. The CDR3 is made up of 12 amino acids. Per the germline V gene, CDR1 is SGHVS and CDR2 is FQNEAQ. V shed 1 base and J shed 14 bases, with 12 bases lying between them. The CDR3 region is CASSLDGPKEFF. CDR3 DNA sequence: TGTGCCAGCAGCTTAGACGGCCCTAAGGAGTTCTTC. The whole variable domain, filled in from reference TRBV7-8 and TRBJ2-1, reads GAGVSQSPRYKVAKRGQDVALRCDPISGHVSLFWYQQALGQGPEFLTYFQNEAQLDKSGLPSDRFFAERPEGSVSTLKIQRTQQEDSAVYLCASSLDGPKEFFGPGTRLTVL.

This clone turned up a few times. This sequence joins TRBV28 and TRBJ1-6, with D possibly being TRBD1 (5 bases). Trimming cost V 6 bases and J 9 bases, with 18 bases left between them. There are 15 residues in the CDR3. Per germline, CDR1 MDHEN and CDR2 SYDVKM. CDR3 residues: CASSPPGTSPSPLHF. CDR3 nucleotide sequence: TGTGCCAGCAGCCCTCCCGGGACGAGTCCTTCACCCCTCCACTTT.

J is TRBJ1-2 and V is TRBV6-1, with a weak D call TRBD1 (6 bases). Deletions cut 7 bases from V and 3 bases from J, with 9 bases between. This CDR3 comprises 12 residues. Germline CDR1 MNHNS, CDR2 SASEGT. The CDR3 DNA reads as TGTGCCAGCAACAGGGCATACTATGGCTACACCTTC. This gives the protein CASNRAYYGYTF.

The J gene is TRBJ1-3, the V gene TRBV6-1, with 7 bases aligning to TRBD1. Germline V CDR1 and CDR2: MNHNS, SASEGT. The CDR3 is 15 amino acids. V lost 7 bases and J lost 2; bases outside the gene matches: 8. CDR3 region: CASTGGGTAGNTIYF. The CDR3 DNA reads as TGTGCCAGCACAGGAGGAGGGACAGCTGGAAACACCATATATTTT.

The J gene is TRBJ1-1, the V gene TRBV13, with D unclear. Germline lookup yields CDR1 PRHDT and CDR2 FYEKMQ (reference sequence). The CDR3 runs 16 residues. Trimming took 5 bases from V and 5 from J, leaving 21 bases between them. CDR3 nucleotide sequence: TGTGCCAGCAGCCGCAAGCAGCCCGGGTGGGGAACTGAAGCTTTCTTT. It is translated as CASSRKQPGWGTEAFF.

This clone has more than one count but fewer than ten. The CDR3: CASSGQGPPGAFF. As DNA, the CDR3 is TGTGCCAGCAGTGGACAGGGGCCGCCGGGGGCTTTCTTT. The genes are TRBV2 and TRBJ1-1; 8 nucleotides align to TRBD1. This CDR3 is built from 13 residues. Trimming took 4 bases from V and 11 from J; bases not matched to a gene: 9. CDR1 SNHLY and CDR2 FYNNEI come from the germline V gene.

This clone has a handful of counts. CDR3 in DNA: TGTGCCAGCAGCGTAGCAGGAATAGCGGGGTTCTACGAGCAGTACTTC. Protein sequence: CASSVAGIAGFYEQYF. V and J are TRBV9 and TRBJ2-7; 8 bases match TRBD2. CDR3 length: 16 amino acids. CDR1 SGDLS and CDR2 YYNGEE come from the germline V gene. Trimming took 0 bases from V and 3 from J; bases not matched to a gene: 8.

V usage is TRBV6-5 and J usage is TRBJ2-5, with D uncertain. The V end lost 5 bases, the J end lost 0 bases, and 7 bases lay between the germline ends. Germline CDR1 is MNHEY and CDR2 is SVGAGI. CDR3 length equals 13 residues. CDR3 sequence (DNA): TGTGCCAGCAGTCACGTATACCAAGAGACCCAGTACTTC. It is translated as CASSHVYQETQYF.

This CDR3 reads CASTKNREEQYF. In DNA form, the CDR3 reads TGTGCCAGCACCAAAAACAGGGAGGAGCAGTACTTC. The V call is TRBV7-2, the J call TRBJ2-7, with D possibly being TRBD1 (6 bases). The CDR3 is made up of 12 amino acids. Germline values: CDR1 SGHTA, CDR2 FQGNSA. Trimming removed 7 bases at V and 7 bases at J, with 14 bases between.

The chain's CDR3 is CASSFGGRSTDTQYF. The CDR3 coding sequence is TGCGCCAGCAGCTTCGGAGGACGGAGCACAGATACGCAGTATTTT. V gene TRBV5-1 combines with J gene TRBJ2-3, with D possibly matching TRBD2 (5 bases). The CDR3 length is 15 residues. Germline CDR1 is SGHRS and CDR2 is YFSETQ. V shed 2 bases and J shed 0 bases, with 10 bases lying between them.

This rearrangement joins TRBV21-1 to TRBJ1-2; TRBD1, the table's D call, was not compared with the DNA. TRBV21-1 is designated a pseudogene. The CDR3 totals 17 residues. CDR3 region: CASSKGQGRDFSYGYTF. CDR3 nucleotides: TGTGCCAGCAGCAAAGGACAGGGGAGGGATTTTAGCTATGGCTACACCTTC.

This clone was recorded a few times. The CDR3 sequence is CASSLGTVRYGYTF. The CDR3 nucleotides are TGCGCCAGCAGCTTGGGGACAGTGCGCTATGGCTACACCTTC. V is TRBV5-1 and J is TRBJ1-2, with D possibly TRBD1 on 6 matching bases. The CDR3 length is 14 residues. The germline gives CDR1 SGHRS, CDR2 YFSETQ. V dropped 0 bases and J dropped 4 bases, with 10 bases sitting between them.

This clone came up a few times. V usage is TRBV5-1 and J usage is TRBJ2-5; D unclear. Trimming took off 4 bases at V and 2 bases at J, with 9 bases between the two ends. The CDR3 is 13 amino acids. CDR1 and CDR2 from the germline V gene are SGHRS and YFSETQ. CDR3 residues: CASSPVPQETQYF. The CDR3 DNA reads TGCGCCAGCAGCCCCGTTCCTCAAGAGACCCAGTACTTC.

The chain combines TRBV5-4 with TRBJ1-4, with 8 bases matching TRBD1. The ends lost 3 bases at V and 14 bases at J; junction bases unmatched: 6. This CDR3 contains 12 residues. Germline lookup yields CDR1 SGHNT and CDR2 YYREEE (reference sequence). CDR3 amino acids: CASSYDQGALFF. CDR3 in DNA: TGTGCCAGCAGCTACGACCAGGGGGCCCTGTTTTTT. Drawing the rest from reference TRBV5-4 and TRBJ1-4, the complete variable domain is ETGVTQSPTHLIKTRGQQVTLRCSSQSGHNTVSWYQQALGQGPQFIFQYYREEENGRGNFPPRFSGLQFPNYSSELNVNALELDDSALYLCASSYDQGALFFGSGTQLSVL.

The chain is built from TRBV28 and TRBJ1-1; D is possibly TRBD1 (5 bases). The CDR3 covers 14 residues. From germline, CDR1 is MDHEN and CDR2 SYDVKM. With 3 bases removed from V and 1 base from J, the gap between germline ends came to 9 bases. The CDR3 DNA follows: TGTGCCAGCAGTTTGGCGGGGGGGAACACTGAAGCTTTCTTT. Translation: CASSLAGGNTEAFF. The entire variable domain, with the rest obtained from reference TRBV28 and TRBJ1-1, is as follows: DVKVTQSSRYLVKRTGEKVFLECVQDMDHENMFWYRQDPGLGLRLIYFSYDVKMKEKGDIPEGYSVSREKKERFSLILESASTNQTSMYLCASSLAGGNTEAFFGQGTRLTVV.

This clone occurred once. This likely stems from a read error, as it lies one base from a far larger clone. The sample contains more than one DNA sequence encoding this CDR3. The chain employs TRBV28 and TRBJ1-1; weak D call: TRBD1 (6 bases). Trimming removed 4 bases from V and 0 bases from J, with 9 bases in between. There are 14 residues in the CDR3. Germline V gene data show CDR1 as MDHEN and CDR2 as SYDVKM. The CDR3 here is CASSSTGMNTEAFF. CDR3 DNA: TGTGCCAGCAGTTCGACAGGCATGAACACTGAAGCTTTCTTT.

V gene TRBV5-1 combines with J gene TRBJ2-3; TRBD2 aligns across 7 bases. The CDR3 is 16 residues long. V shed 0 bases and J 2 bases; nucleotides not matched to a gene: 6. Germline CDR1 SGHRS, CDR2 YFSETQ. CDR3 sequence reads: CASSLAGGRDTDTQYF. DNA of the CDR3: TGCGCCAGCAGCTTGGCAGGCGGGAGAGACACAGATACGCAGTATTTT. Full variable domain (missing parts from reference TRBV5-1 and TRBJ2-3): KAGVTQTPRYLIKTRGQQVTLSCSPISGHRSVSWYQQTPGQGLQFLFEYFSETQRNKGNFPGRFSGRQFSNSRSEMNVSTLELGDSALYLCASSLAGGRDTDTQYFGPGTRLTVL.